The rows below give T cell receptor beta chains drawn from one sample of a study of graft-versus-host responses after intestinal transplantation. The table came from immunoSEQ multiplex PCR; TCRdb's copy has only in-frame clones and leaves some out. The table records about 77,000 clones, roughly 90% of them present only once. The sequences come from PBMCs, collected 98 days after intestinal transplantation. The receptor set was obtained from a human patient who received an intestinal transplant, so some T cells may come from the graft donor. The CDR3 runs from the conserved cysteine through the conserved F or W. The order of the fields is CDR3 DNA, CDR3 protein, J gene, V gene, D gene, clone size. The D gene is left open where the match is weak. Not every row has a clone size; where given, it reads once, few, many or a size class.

TGTGCCAGCAATGCCAGGCCCAAGTATGGCTACACCTTC,CASNARPKYGYTF,TRBJ1-2,TRBV6-6,NA,NA
TGTGCCAGCAGCTCAAGACTAGCGGGGAGCCGGGGGGACAATGAGCAGTTCTTC,CASSSRLAGSRGDNEQFF,TRBJ2-1,TRBV11-2,TRBD2,NA
TGTGCCAGCACGTTCACAGATACGCAGTATTTT,CASTFTDTQYF,TRBJ2-3,TRBV7-9,NA,NA
TGTGCCAGCAGCTTAGATTCGAACACCGGGGAGCTGTTTTTT,CASSLDSNTGELFF,TRBJ2-2,TRBV13,NA,NA
TGTGCTAGCAGCTTAGCACAGGGTCTAGAGCAGTACTTC,CASSLAQGLEQYF,TRBJ2-7,TRBV7-7,NA,NA
TGTGCCAGCAGCTTAGACAGACTAGAGACCCAGTACTTC,CASSLDRLETQYF,TRBJ2-5,TRBV7-2,NA,NA
TGCGCCAGCAGCTACGGACAGGGGATCTACGAGCAGTACTTC,CASSYGQGIYEQYF,TRBJ2-7,TRBV5-1,TRBD1,NA
TGTGCCAGCAGTATACAGTTGGGGAATGAGCAGTTCTTC,CASSIQLGNEQFF,TRBJ2-1,TRBV28,NA,NA
TGCGCCACCCCCCATAATTACACTAACTATGGCTACACCTTC,CATPHNYTNYGYTF,TRBJ1-2,TRBV5-1,NA,NA
TGTGCCAGCACCCATTCTTCAGCCTCCTACGAGCAGTACTTC,CASTHSSASYEQYF,TRBJ2-7,TRBV7-9,NA,NA
TGTGCCAGCAGCGCCGGGGGGATACAGACCCAGTACTTC,CASSAGGIQTQYF,TRBJ2-5,TRBV21-1,NA,once
TGTGCCAGCAGCTTCGTGTCCCCGGGCCCCACCAACTTC,CASSFVSPGPTNF,TRBJ2-7,TRBV5-8,NA,NA
TGCGCCAGCAGCTCCGGGACATTGGGAGAGCAGTACTTC,CASSSGTLGEQYF,TRBJ2-7,TRBV5-1,NA,NA
TGTGCCAGCAGTCCCTACCCGTGGACAGCCGGCACTCAGCCCCAGCATTTT,CASSPYPWTAGTQPQHF,TRBJ1-5,TRBV28,NA,once
TGTGCCAGCAGCCTGCGGGGGTTTTACGAGCGGTACTTC,CASSLRGFYERYF,TRBJ2-5,TRBV5-6,TRBD2,NA
TGTGCCAGCAGCCCGAGACCCGGTAATGGAGAGACCCAGTACTTC,CASSPRPGNGETQYF,TRBJ2-5,TRBV9,NA,NA
TGTGCCAGCAGTGAAGGGACTAGCGGGTTTTACGAGCAGTACTTC,CASSEGTSGFYEQYF,TRBJ2-7,TRBV6-1,TRBD2,NA
TGTGCCAGCAGCTTAGTGGTGGGTATCCCCGGCTACAATGAGCAGTTCTTC,CASSLVVGIPGYNEQFF,TRBJ2-1,TRBV7-9,NA,NA
TGTGCCAGCAGTTATACCGGCCTTAATGAAAAACTGTTTTTT,CASSYTGLNEKLFF,TRBJ1-4,TRBV27,NA,NA
TGTGCCAGCAGCGCATCCGGGACCCCCTACGAGCAGTACTTC,CASSASGTPYEQYF,TRBJ2-7,TRBV7-6,NA,NA
TGTGCCAGCAGTTCGACCTACGAGCAGTACTTC,CASSSTYEQYF,TRBJ2-7,TRBV6-6,NA,NA
TGTGCCACCAGGGGTACCGATGGCTACACCTTC,CATRGTDGYTF,TRBJ1-2,TRBV13,NA,NA
TGTGCCAGCCCTTTCCGAGACAGGGGGCAGATCAAGTACCAAGAGACCCAGTACTTC,CASPFRDRGQIKYQETQYF,TRBJ2-5,TRBV11-3,TRBD1,NA
TGTGCCAGCAGCCAACACAGGACGGGCGAGCAGTACTTC,CASSQHRTGEQYF,TRBJ2-7,TRBV7-6,NA,NA
TGTGCCAGCAGCTTAATGCGATTACGGGACAGGGGATACGAGCAGTACTTC,CASSLMRLRDRGYEQYF,TRBJ2-7,TRBV13,TRBD1,NA
TGCGCCAGCAGCCAAGGTAGGTCCACTGAAGCTTTCTTT,CASSQGRSTEAFF,TRBJ1-1,TRBV4-1,NA,NA